The 22 T cell receptor beta chains below were found in one sample sequenced in a study of precursors of human CD4 cytotoxic T cells. Sorted CD4+ central memory, effector memory, IL-7R-high TEMRA and IL-7R-negative TEMRA cells underwent bulk UMI sequencing. TCRdb analysed the reads with MiXCR anew, one entry per CDR3 protein. The top ten hold around 35% of the sample, which has fewer than 350 distinct CDR3 sequences, just over 20% seen once. Sequenced material: memory CD4+ T cells from blood (PBMCs). These receptors originate from a human donor in good health.

This clonotype is termed large. The chain joins TRBV6-6 to TRBJ2-7, with D perhaps TRBD2 (6 bases). The CDR3 is 13 residues long. The germline CDR1 and CDR2 sequences are MNHNY and SVGAGI (reference sequence). V was shortened by 5 bases and J by 0 bases, with 8 bases between the two germline ends. The CDR3: CASSDGSSYEQYV. The CDR3 coding sequence is TGTGCCAGCAGTGACGGGAGCTCCTACGAGCAGTACGTC.

This clonotype was detected a few times. The J gene is TRBJ2-2, the V gene TRBV28, with 9 nucleotides matching TRBD1. The CDR3 runs 14 residues. V lost 8 bases, J lost 4 bases, and 5 bases stayed unmatched. CDR1 and CDR2 (germline): MDHEN, SYDVKM. CDR3 nucleotides: TGTGCCAGCCAAACAGGGGGCACCACCGGGGAGCTGTTTTTT. It codes for CASQTGGTTGELFF.

This clonotype is categorized as large. V is TRBV3-1 and J is TRBJ2-7; D remains ambiguous. The germline CDR1 and CDR2 sequences are LGHDT and YNNKEL (reference sequence). V lost 5 bases to trimming and J lost 11 bases, with 22 bases between them. The CDR3 extends over 14 amino acids. Here the CDR3 DNA reads TGTGCCAGCAGCTCACCCGGGTCAAGGGCCCCGGAGTACTTC. Protein sequence: CASSSPGSRAPEYF.

This clonotype is labeled hyperexpanded. The V call is TRBV12-3 or TRBV12-4, the J call TRBJ2-3; no clear D gene. The CDR3 has 14 amino acids. Trimming stripped 6 bases from V and 5 bases from J, with 15 bases between. CDR3 bases: TGTGCCAGCAGACGTAGTGGCTGGGAAGATACGCAGTATTTT. Residues: CASRRSGWEDTQYF.

By its share, this clonotype is large (0.1 to 1%). The rearrangement uses TRBV7-2 and TRBJ2-7; D call uncertain. Trimming removed 3 bases from V and 6 bases from J, with 6 bases in between. Per germline, CDR1 SGHTA and CDR2 FQGNSA. CDR3 length: 11 residues. The CDR3 DNA reads TGTGCCAGCAGCTTTTACGGCGAGCAGTACTTC. This sequence encodes CASSFYGEQYF.

Details on this clonotype: Just one base apart from a much larger clone, this may be a read error. The rearrangement joins TRBV6-1 to TRBJ2-3; D is undetermined. The CDR3 is made up of 11 amino acids. In germline, CDR1 is MNHNS, CDR2 SASEGT. The CDR3 nucleotides are TGTGCCAGCAGCGACACAGAAACGCAGTATTTT. It is translated as CASSDTETQYF.

A few counts support this clonotype. This chain joins TRBV6-5 and TRBJ2-1; D remains ambiguous. Germline loops: CDR1 MNHEY, CDR2 SVGAGI. V lost 2 bases and J lost 0, with 8 bases in between. The CDR3 contains 15 residues. CDR3 coding DNA: TGTGCCAGCAGTTACGACCGGAGCTCCTACAATGAGCAGTTCTTC. It is translated as CASSYDRSSYNEQFF.

In its sample, this clonotype is large. The V and J genes are TRBV12-3 or TRBV12-4 and TRBJ2-3; 12 bases agree with TRBD2. The trim removed 5 bases at V and 4 bases at J, leaving 10 bases unmatched. This CDR3 is 17 amino acids long. CDR3 loop: CASSRSATSGGSDTQYF. For the CDR3, the DNA is TGTGCCAGCAGTCGGTCTGCGACTAGCGGGGGTTCAGATACGCAGTATTTT.

Sample share makes this clonotype large. The rearrangement joins TRBV7-9 to TRBJ2-5, with TRBD1 as a possible D gene (5 bases). CDR1 and CDR2 from the germline V gene are SEHNR and FQNEAQ (reference sequence). V lost 2 bases, J lost 3 bases, and 7 bases lay in between. The CDR3 has 13 amino acids. The CDR3 region is CASSLTTEETQYF. CDR3 DNA sequence: TGTGCCAGCAGCTTAACGACAGAAGAGACCCAGTACTTC. The variable domain in full, with the rest retrieved from reference TRBV7-9 and TRBJ2-5, is DTGVSQNPRHKITKRGQNVTFRCDPISEHNRLYWYRQTLGQGPEFLTYFQNEAQLEKSRLLSDRFSAERPKGSFSTLEIQRTEQGDSAMYLCASSLTTEETQYFGPGTRLLVL.

This clonotype is large. The chain links TRBV5-4 to TRBJ1-1; D is unclear. The length of the CDR3 is 16 residues. Germline lookup yields CDR1 SGHNT and CDR2 YYREEE (reference sequence). The V and J ends lost 2 bases and 3 bases respectively, with 17 bases between them. In DNA form, the CDR3 reads TGTGCCAGCAGCTTAGGGTTAGGACCGCGGGACACTGAAGCTTTCTTT. Translating it yields CASSLGLGPRDTEAFF.

This clonotype is judged large. The gene calls are TRBV11-2 and TRBJ2-5; no clear D. Trimming took 1 base from V and 4 from J, leaving 13 bases between them. Germline CDR1 is SGHAT and CDR2 is FQNNGV. CDR3 length: 15 amino acids. Here the CDR3 DNA reads TGTGCCAGCAGCTTAGTCGGCCCTCCCAGAGAGACCCAGTACTTC. Translation: CASSLVGPPRETQYF.

There are a few counts of this clonotype. The chain carries TRBV5-1 and TRBJ2-1; 8 bases map to TRBD1. The CDR3 has 15 residues. J gave up 1 base and V 4 bases, and 4 bases lay outside the gene matches. Germline V gene data show CDR1 as SGHRS and CDR2 as YFSETQ. CDR3 residues: CASSPTGGSYNEQFF. The CDR3 DNA reads TGCGCCAGCAGCCCCACAGGGGGATCCTACAATGAGCAGTTCTTC.

The rearrangement links TRBV28 to TRBJ2-5; maybe TRBD2 (6 bases). The CDR3 spans 17 residues. The germline V gene encodes CDR1 MDHEN and CDR2 SYDVKM. V was clipped by 6 bases and J by 5 bases, with 25 bases between them. The CDR3 bases are TGTGCCAGCAGCCCCAATCTTGGCGGGACCTTCCATGAGACCCAGTACTTC. Residues: CASSPNLGGTFHETQYF.

This clonotype is large by share. V is TRBV24-1 and J is TRBJ2-2, with D perhaps matching TRBD1 or TRBD2 (5 bases each). The V end lost 4 bases, the J end lost 5 bases, and 22 bases lay between the germline ends. This CDR3 spans 18 amino acids. Germline V gives CDR1 KGHDR, CDR2 SFDVKD. In DNA form, the CDR3 reads TGTGCCACCAGTGACCTCCGGGGCCCGGACACCGGAACCGGGGAGCTGTTTTTT. The encoded protein is CATSDLRGPDTGTGELFF.

This chain connects TRBV18 to TRBJ2-7; 8 bases match TRBD1. Germline loops: CDR1 KGHSH, CDR2 LQKENI. V was clipped by 3 bases and J by 6 bases; unmatched bases: 10. The CDR3 runs to 15 residues. The CDR3 sequence: CASSPSEGQGGEQYF. The CDR3 DNA sequence: TGTGCCAGCTCACCCTCGGAAGGACAGGGTGGCGAGCAGTACTTC.

This clonotype showed up just a few times. The J gene is TRBJ1-2, the V gene TRBV2; 9 positions match TRBD1. The CDR3 is 12 amino acids. V trimming: 7 bases; J trimming: 8 bases; junction bases outside the gene matches: 5. Germline V gene data show CDR1 as SNHLY and CDR2 as FYNNEI. The CDR3 DNA reads TGTGCCAGCAAGACAGGGGGGGAAGGCTACACCTTC. Encoded protein: CASKTGGEGYTF.

This clonotype is deemed large. This sequence joins TRBV29-1 and TRBJ1-1; D gene uncertain. Between the trimmed V and J ends, which lost 4 bases and 0 bases, there was a span of 9 bases. CDR3 length equals 13 residues. Per the germline V gene, CDR1 is SQVTM and CDR2 is ANQGSEA. The chain's CDR3 is CSVATSMNTEAFF. Written as DNA, the CDR3 is TGCAGCGTTGCGACCTCCATGAACACTGAAGCTTTCTTT.

The V and J genes are TRBV7-8 and TRBJ2-5; TRBD1 or TRBD2 may be the D gene (5 bases each). The V gene lost 5 bases and the J gene lost 5 bases, with 15 bases spanning the gap. In germline, CDR1 is SGHVS, CDR2 FQNEAQ. This CDR3 contains 14 residues. The CDR3 nucleotides are TGTGCCAGCAGCCTGTCCGGGACCCCTGAGACCCAGTACTTC. Residues: CASSLSGTPETQYF.

This clonotype was picked up one time. The chain links TRBV7-2 to TRBJ1-2, with unresolved D. The CDR3 has 15 residues. V was cut by 5 bases and J by 1 base, with 14 bases left in between. Germline values: CDR1 SGHTA, CDR2 FQGNSA. CDR3: CASSPGRESNYGYTF. DNA for the CDR3: TGTGCCAGCAGCCCCGGGAGGGAAAGTAACTATGGCTACACCTTC.

The J gene is TRBJ1-2, the V gene TRBV2; D may be TRBD1 (5 bases). Germline loops: CDR1 SNHLY, CDR2 FYNNEI. The CDR3 is made up of 14 amino acids. Trimming shortened V by 5 bases and J by 9 bases, and 19 bases separated the two germline ends. The CDR3, as DNA: TGTGCCAGCAGTATGAGGGGCGCGCTGATTCGCTACACCTTC. This translates into CASSMRGALIRYTF.

The V and J genes are TRBV2 and TRBJ2-5, with TRBD2 as a possible D gene (7 bases). The CDR3 totals 17 residues. Per germline, CDR1 SNHLY and CDR2 FYNNEI. Trimming left V 1 base short and J 0 bases short, with 15 bases between. The CDR3 region is CASSEDWGGKDQETQYF. CDR3 bases: TGTGCCAGCAGTGAAGATTGGGGGGGCAAAGACCAAGAGACCCAGTACTTC.

This clonotype was seen more than once but under ten times. This sequence joins TRBV18 and TRBJ2-7; 7 bases map to TRBD2. V was pared by 3 bases and J by 5 bases, with 10 bases of the junction left unmatched. Germline-derived CDR1 and CDR2 are KGHSH and LQKENI. The CDR3 length is 15 residues. CDR3 coding DNA: TGTGCCAGCTCACCCCGACTTGCGGGAGACCACGAGCAGTACTTC. Translated: CASSPRLAGDHEQYF.